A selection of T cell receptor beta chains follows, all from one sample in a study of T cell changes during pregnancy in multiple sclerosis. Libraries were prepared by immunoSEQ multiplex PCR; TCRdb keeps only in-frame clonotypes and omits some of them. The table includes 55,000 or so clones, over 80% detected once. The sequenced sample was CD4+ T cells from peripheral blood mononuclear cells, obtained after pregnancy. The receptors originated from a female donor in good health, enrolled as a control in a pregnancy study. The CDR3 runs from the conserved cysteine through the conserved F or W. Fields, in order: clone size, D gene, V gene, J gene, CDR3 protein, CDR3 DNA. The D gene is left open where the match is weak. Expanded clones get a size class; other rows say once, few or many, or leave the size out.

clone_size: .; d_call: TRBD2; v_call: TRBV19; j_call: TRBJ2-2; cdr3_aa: CASSMKSGGAGELFF; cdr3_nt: TGTGCCAGTAGTATGAAGAGCGGGGGGGCTGGGGAGCTGTTTTTT
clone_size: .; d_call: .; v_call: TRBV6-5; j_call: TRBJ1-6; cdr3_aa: CASSWGGDSPLHF; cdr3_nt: TGTGCCAGCAGTTGGGGAGGGGATTCACCCCTCCACTTT
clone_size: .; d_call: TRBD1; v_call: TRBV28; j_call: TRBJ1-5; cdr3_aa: CASSLGLGQGDANQPQHF; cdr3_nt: TGTGCCAGCAGTTTAGGCCTGGGACAGGGTGACGCCAATCAGCCCCAGCATTTT
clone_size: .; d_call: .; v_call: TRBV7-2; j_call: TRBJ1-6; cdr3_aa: CASSLLGHSPLHF; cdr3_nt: TGTGCCAGCAGCTTACTTGGCCATTCACCCCTCCACTTT
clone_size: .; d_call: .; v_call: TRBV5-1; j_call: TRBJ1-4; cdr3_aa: CASSLGGSGILEKLFF; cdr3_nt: TGCGCCAGCAGCTTGGGCGGGAGCGGGATTCTTGAAAAACTGTTTTTT
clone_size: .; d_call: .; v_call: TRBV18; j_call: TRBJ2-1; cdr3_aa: CASSPRRGYNEQFF; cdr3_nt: TGTGCCAGCTCACCGCGCAGGGGATACAATGAGCAGTTCTTC
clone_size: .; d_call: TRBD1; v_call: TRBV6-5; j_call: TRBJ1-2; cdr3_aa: CASSPPRGRFRGYTF; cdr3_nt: TGTGCCAGCAGTCCCCCGAGGGGGCGCTTTAGGGGCTACACCTTC
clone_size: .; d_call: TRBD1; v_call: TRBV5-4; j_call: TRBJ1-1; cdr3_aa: CASSLAQGTEAFF; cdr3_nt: TGTGCCAGCAGCTTGGCACAGGGGACTGAAGCTTTCTTT
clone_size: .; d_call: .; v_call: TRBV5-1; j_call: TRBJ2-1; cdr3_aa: CASSSSTRTYNEQFF; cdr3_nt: TGCGCCAGCAGCTCCTCGACAAGAACCTACAATGAGCAGTTCTTC
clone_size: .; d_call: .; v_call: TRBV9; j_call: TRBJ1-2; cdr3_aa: CASSSNLRVAYGYTF; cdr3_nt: TGTGCCAGCAGCTCCAACCTCAGGGTTGCTTATGGCTACACCTTC
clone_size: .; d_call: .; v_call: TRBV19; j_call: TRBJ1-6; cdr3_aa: CASSPGNYNSPLHF; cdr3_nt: TGTGCCAGTAGTCCCGGTAACTATAATTCACCCCTCCACTTT
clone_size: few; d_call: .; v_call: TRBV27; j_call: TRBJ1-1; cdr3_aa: CASSFNKYTEAFF; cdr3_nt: TGTGCCAGCAGTTTTAACAAATACACTGAAGCTTTCTTT
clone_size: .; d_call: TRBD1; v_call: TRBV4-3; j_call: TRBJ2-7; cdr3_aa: CASSPGQIDYEQYF; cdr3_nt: TGCGCCAGCAGCCCGGGACAGATCGACTACGAGCAGTACTTC
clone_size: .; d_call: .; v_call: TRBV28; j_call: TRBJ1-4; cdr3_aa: CASSPQQGAAIEKLFF; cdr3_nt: TGTGCCAGCAGTCCTCAACAGGGAGCGGCGATTGAAAAACTGTTTTTT
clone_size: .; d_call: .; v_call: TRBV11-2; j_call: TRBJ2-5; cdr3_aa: CASSLDQAASGQETQYF; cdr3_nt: TGTGCCAGCAGCTTAGATCAAGCCGCTTCGGGGCAAGAGACCCAGTACTTC
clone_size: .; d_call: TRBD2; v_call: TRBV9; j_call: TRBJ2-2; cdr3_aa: CASSALAGGSTGELFF; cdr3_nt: TGTGCCAGCAGCGCGCTAGCGGGGGGGAGCACCGGGGAGCTGTTTTTT
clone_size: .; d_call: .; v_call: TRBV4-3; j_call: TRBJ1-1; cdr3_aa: CASSQDSGIGTEAFF; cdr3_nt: TGCGCCAGCAGCCAAGACTCAGGGATTGGAACTGAAGCTTTCTTT
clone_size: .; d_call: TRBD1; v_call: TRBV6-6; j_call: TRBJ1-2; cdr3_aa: CASTKTGEWDGYTF; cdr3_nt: TGTGCCAGCACCAAAACAGGGGAGTGGGATGGCTACACCTTC
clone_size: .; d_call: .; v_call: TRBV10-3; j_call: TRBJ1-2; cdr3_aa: CATKGGHVNYGYTF; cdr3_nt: TGTGCCACCAAGGGAGGACACGTTAACTATGGCTACACCTTC
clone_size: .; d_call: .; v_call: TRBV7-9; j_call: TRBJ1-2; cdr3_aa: CASSPQGYGYTF; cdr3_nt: TGTGCCAGCAGCCCCCAGGGTTATGGCTACACCTTC
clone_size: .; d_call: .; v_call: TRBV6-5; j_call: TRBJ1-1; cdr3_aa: CASSYRGVEAFF; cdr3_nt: TGTGCCAGCAGTTACCGGGGAGTTGAAGCTTTCTTT
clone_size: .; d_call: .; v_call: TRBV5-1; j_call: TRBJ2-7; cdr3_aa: CASSLVQRGSEQYF; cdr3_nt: TGCGCCAGCAGCTTGGTTCAGAGAGGCTCCGAGCAGTACTTC
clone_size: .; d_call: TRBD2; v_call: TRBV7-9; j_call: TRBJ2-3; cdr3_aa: CASSSGLAVDTQYF; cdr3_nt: TGTGCCAGCAGCTCCGGACTAGCTGTAGATACGCAGTATTTT
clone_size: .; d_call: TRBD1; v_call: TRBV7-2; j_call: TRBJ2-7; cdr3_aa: CASSPKGQGLAGEQYF; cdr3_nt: TGTGCCAGCAGCCCTAAGGGACAGGGCCTGGCGGGCGAGCAGTACTTC
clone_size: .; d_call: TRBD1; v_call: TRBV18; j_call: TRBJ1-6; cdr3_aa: CASSSDRVLSPLHF; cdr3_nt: TGTGCCAGCTCATCGGACAGGGTCCTTTCACCCCTCCACTTT
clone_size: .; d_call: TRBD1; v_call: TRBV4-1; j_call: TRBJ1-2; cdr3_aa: CASSQDASGTGGTHYGYTF; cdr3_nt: TGCGCCAGCAGCCAAGATGCCTCTGGGACAGGGGGCACTCACTATGGCTACACCTTC
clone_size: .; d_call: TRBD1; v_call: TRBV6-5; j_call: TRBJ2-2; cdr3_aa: CASRRQGSFAGELFF; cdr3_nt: TGTGCCAGCAGGCGACAGGGGAGCTTCGCAGGGGAGCTGTTTTTT
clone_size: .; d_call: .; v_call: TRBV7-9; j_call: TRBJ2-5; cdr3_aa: CASSLIGQLQETQYF; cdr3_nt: TGTGCCAGCAGCTTAATTGGACAACTCCAAGAGACCCAGTACTTC
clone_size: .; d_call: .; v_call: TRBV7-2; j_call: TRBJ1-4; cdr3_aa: CASSINSGEKLFF; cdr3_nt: TGTGCCAGCAGCATTAACAGTGGTGAAAAACTGTTTTTT
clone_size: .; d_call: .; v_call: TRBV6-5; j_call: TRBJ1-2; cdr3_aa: CASSWRGDGYTF; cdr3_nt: TGTGCCAGCAGTTGGAGGGGCGACGGCTACACCTTC
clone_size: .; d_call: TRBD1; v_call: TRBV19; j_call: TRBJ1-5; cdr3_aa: CASRGQDNQPQHF; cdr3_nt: TGTGCCAGTCGAGGACAGGACAATCAGCCCCAGCATTTT
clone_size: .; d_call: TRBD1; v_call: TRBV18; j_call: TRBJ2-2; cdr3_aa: CASSPLRTGTTGELFF; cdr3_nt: TGTGCCAGCTCACCACTCCGGACAGGGACGACCGGGGAGCTGTTTTTT
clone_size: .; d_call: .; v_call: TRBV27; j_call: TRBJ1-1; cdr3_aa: CASSSPPGEFTEAFF; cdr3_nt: TGTGCCAGCAGTTCCCCTCCAGGGGAATTCACTGAAGCTTTCTTT
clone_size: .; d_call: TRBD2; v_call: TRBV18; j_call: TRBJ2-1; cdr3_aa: CASSPPSGGANEQFF; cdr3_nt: TGTGCCAGCTCACCACCGAGCGGGGGGGCCAATGAGCAGTTCTTC
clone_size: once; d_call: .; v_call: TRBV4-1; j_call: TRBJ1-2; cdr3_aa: CASSQDWASQGYGYTF; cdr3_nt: TGCGCCAGCAGCCAAGATTGGGCCAGCCAAGGTTATGGCTACACCTTC
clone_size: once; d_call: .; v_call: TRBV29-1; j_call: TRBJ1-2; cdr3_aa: CSVVESPGYTF; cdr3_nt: TGCAGCGTTGTGGAGTCCCCTGGCTACACCTTC
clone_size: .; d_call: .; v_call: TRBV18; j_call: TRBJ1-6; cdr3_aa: CASSPPGRGPNSPLHF; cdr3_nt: TGTGCCAGCTCACCACCGGGGAGGGGCCCTAATTCACCCCTCCACTTT
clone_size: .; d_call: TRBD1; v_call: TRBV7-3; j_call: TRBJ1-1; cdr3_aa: CASSVTGGPNTEAFF; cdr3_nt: TGTGCCAGCAGCGTCACAGGGGGCCCAAACACTGAAGCTTTCTTT
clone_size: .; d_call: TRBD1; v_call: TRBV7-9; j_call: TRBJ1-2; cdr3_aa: CASSFLGQARTF; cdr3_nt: TGTGCCAGCAGCTTTTTAGGACAGGCAAGAACCTTC